The T cell receptor (beta chain) described here comes from a study of control samples from healthy donors and cancer patients. Germline values: CDR1 SQVTM, CDR2 ANQGSEA. V lost 4 bases and J lost 0; bases outside the gene matches: 5. The CDR3 runs to 16 residues. Profiled with immunoSEQ multiplex PCR; TCRdb holds only in-frame clones, not every one. The sample includes tens of thousands of clones, 75% to 85% of them seen just once. Input material: PBMCs. This receptor was obtained from a man aged 55 to 70 with head and neck cancer. The chain employs TRBV29-1 and TRBJ2-3, with 12 bases identical to TRBD2. The CDR3 here is CSVGGGTSGSTDTQYF. The CDR3 region has the DNA TGCAGCGTTGGTGGGGGGACTAGCGGGAGCACAGATACGCAGTATTTT.